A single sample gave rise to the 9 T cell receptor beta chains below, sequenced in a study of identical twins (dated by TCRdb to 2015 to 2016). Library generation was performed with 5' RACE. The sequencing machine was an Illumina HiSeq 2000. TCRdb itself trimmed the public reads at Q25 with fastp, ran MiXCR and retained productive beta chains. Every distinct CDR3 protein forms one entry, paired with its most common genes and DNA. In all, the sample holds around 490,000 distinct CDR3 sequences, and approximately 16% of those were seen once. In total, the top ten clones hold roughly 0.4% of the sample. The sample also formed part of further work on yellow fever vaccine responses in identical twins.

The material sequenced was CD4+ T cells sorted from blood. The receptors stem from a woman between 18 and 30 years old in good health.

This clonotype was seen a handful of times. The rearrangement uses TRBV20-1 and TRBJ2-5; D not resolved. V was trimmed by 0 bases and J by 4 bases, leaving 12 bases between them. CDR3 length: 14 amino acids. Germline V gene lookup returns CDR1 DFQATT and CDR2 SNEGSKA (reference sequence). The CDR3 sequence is CSARDRVASETQYF. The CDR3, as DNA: TGCAGTGCTAGAGATCGGGTAGCATCAGAGACCCAGTACTTC.

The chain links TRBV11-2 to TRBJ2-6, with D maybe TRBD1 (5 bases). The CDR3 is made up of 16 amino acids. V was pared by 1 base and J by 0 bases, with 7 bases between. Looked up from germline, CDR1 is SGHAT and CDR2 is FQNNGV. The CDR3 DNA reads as TGTGCCAGCAGCTTAGTCGACAGCTCTGGGGCCAACGTCCTGACTTTC. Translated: CASSLVDSSGANVLTF.

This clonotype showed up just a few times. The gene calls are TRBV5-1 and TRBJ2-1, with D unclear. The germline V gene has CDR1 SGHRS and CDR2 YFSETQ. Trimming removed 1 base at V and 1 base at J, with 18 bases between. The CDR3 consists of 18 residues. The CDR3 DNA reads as TGCGCCAGCAGCTTGCGCGGCAGCCAAAGGTTGTCCTACAATGAGCAGTTCTTC. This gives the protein CASSLRGSQRLSYNEQFF.

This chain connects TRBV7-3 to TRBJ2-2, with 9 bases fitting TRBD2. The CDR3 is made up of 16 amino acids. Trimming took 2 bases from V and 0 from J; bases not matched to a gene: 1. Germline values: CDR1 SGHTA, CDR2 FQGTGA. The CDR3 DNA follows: TGTGCCAGCAGCTTAGCTAGCGGGACGAACACCGGGGAGCTGTTTTTT. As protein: CASSLASGTNTGELFF. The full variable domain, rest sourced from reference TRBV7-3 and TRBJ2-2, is GAGVSQTPSNKVTEKGKYVELRCDPISGHTALYWYRQSLGQGPEFLIYFQGTGAADDSGLPNDRFFAVRPEGSVSTLKIQRTERGDSAVYLCASSLASGTNTGELFFGEGSRLTVL.

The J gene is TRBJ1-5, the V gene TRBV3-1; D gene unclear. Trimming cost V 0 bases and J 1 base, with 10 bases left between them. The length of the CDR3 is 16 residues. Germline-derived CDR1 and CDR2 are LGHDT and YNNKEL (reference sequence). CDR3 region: CASSQDFSSSNQPQHF. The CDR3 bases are TGTGCCAGCAGCCAAGATTTTTCCAGCAGCAATCAGCCCCAGCATTTT.

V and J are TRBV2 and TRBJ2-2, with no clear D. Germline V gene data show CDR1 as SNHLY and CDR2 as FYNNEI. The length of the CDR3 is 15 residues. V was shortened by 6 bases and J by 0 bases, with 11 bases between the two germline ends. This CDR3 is CASSTSHTNTGELFF. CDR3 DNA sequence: TGTGCCAGCAGCACCAGCCACACGAACACCGGGGAGCTGTTTTTT.

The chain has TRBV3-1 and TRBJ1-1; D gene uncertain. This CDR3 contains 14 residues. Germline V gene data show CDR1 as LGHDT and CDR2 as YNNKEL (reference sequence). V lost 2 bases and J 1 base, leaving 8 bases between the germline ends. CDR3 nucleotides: TGTGCCAGCAGCCAATTGGAGCGGAACACTGAAGCTTTCTTT. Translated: CASSQLERNTEAFF.

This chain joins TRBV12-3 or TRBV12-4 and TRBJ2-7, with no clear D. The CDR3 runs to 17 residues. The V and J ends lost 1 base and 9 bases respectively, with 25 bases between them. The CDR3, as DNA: TGTGCCAGCAGTTTAGGGAGACGGGCACCCCCCGCCTTCGGGCAGTACTTC. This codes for CASSLGRRAPPAFGQYF.

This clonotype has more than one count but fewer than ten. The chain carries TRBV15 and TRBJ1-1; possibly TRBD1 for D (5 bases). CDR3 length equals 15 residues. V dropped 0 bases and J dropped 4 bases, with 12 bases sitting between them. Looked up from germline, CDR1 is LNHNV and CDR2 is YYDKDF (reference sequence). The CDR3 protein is CATSRDLGVGTEAFF. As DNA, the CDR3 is TGTGCCACCAGCAGAGATTTGGGGGTTGGCACTGAAGCTTTCTTT. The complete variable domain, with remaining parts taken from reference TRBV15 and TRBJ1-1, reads DAMVIQNPRYQVTQFGKPVTLSCSQTLNHNVMYWYQQKSSQAPKLLFHYYDKDFNNEADTPDNFQSRRPNTSFCFLDIRSPGLGDTAMYLCATSRDLGVGTEAFFGQGTRLTVV.